These 20 T cell receptor beta chains were all obtained from the same sample, sequenced in a study of OX40 agonist ivuxolimab in advanced cancers. Profiled with immunoSEQ multiplex PCR; TCRdb holds only in-frame clones, not every one. The sample shows over 55,000 clones, 91% of them seen only once. The sample in question was CD4+ or CD8+ T cells sorted from blood, obtained in a trial of the OX40 agonist ivuxolimab. These receptors came from an adult with an advanced solid tumor such as melanoma, head and neck, liver or kidney cancer.

V and J are TRBV27 and TRBJ2-1, with 10 bases fitting TRBD2. With V trimmed by 7 bases and J by 2 bases, 5 bases remained unmatched. The V gene's germline CDR1 is MNHEY and CDR2 SMNVEV (reference sequence). The CDR3 has 15 residues. The CDR3 DNA follows: TGTGCCAGCACACTAGCGGGAAATCCCTACAATGAGCAGTTCTTC. This encodes CASTLAGNPYNEQFF.

V usage is TRBV11-2 and J usage is TRBJ2-1; no reliable D call. CDR3 length: 12 residues. The V gene lost 0 bases and the J gene lost 7 bases, with 4 bases spanning the gap. The germline CDR1 and CDR2 sequences are SGHAT and FQNNGV. The CDR3 DNA reads TGTGCCAGCAGCTTAGATACAAATGAGCAGTTCTTC. Translating gives CASSLDTNEQFF.

The J gene is TRBJ1-5, the V gene TRBV28, with 7 bases fitting TRBD1. J gave up 0 bases and V 3 bases, and 11 bases lay outside the gene matches. Germline assignment: CDR1 MDHEN and CDR2 SYDVKM. This CDR3 comprises 18 residues. Here the CDR3 DNA reads TGTGCCAGCAGTTTGTATGGGGACAGAGCATATAGCAATCAGCCCCAGCATTTT. Its protein is CASSLYGDRAYSNQPQHF. Full variable domain (rest looked up from reference TRBV28 and TRBJ1-5): DVKVTQSSRYLVKRTGEKVFLECVQDMDHENMFWYRQDPGLGLRLIYFSYDVKMKEKGDIPEGYSVSREKKERFSLILESASTNQTSMYLCASSLYGDRAYSNQPQHFGDGTRLSIL.

V and J are TRBV11-2 and TRBJ2-7; 8 nucleotides align to TRBD2. Germline lookup yields CDR1 SGHAT and CDR2 FQNNGV. The CDR3 length is 16 residues. The V gene end was trimmed by 5 bases and the J gene end by 5 bases; junction bases not matched to a gene: 14. CDR3 sequence reads: CASSPTGGAEDHEQYF. CDR3 sequence (DNA): TGTGCCAGCAGCCCTACGGGGGGGGCCGAGGACCACGAGCAGTACTTC.

This chain connects TRBV7-9 to TRBJ1-2; no firm D call. The CDR3 has 13 amino acids. V dropped 3 bases and J dropped 6 bases, with 11 bases sitting between them. From germline, CDR1 is SEHNR and CDR2 FQNEAQ (reference sequence). The CDR3 reads CASSLPRQHGYTF. CDR3 sequence (DNA): TGTGCCAGCAGCTTGCCCCGTCAGCATGGCTACACCTTC.

The V call is TRBV27, the J call TRBJ2-7; possibly TRBD2 for D (5 bases). The germline V gene encodes CDR1 MNHEY and CDR2 SMNVEV (reference sequence). The CDR3 covers 15 residues. V was pared by 3 bases and J by 2 bases, with 14 bases between. The CDR3 is CASSFRAPGAYEQYF. In DNA, the CDR3 is TGTGCCAGCAGTTTCCGGGCCCCCGGGGCCTACGAGCAGTACTTC.

This chain links TRBV13 with TRBJ1-3, with a tentative D call TRBD1 (5 bases). Trimming took 0 bases from V and 4 from J, leaving 19 bases between them. CDR3 length equals 18 residues. Germline CDR1 PRHDT, CDR2 FYEKMQ (reference sequence). The CDR3 DNA reads as TGTGCCAGCAGCTTAGGCGTAGGGGTGCTGCCTAAAGGAAACACCATATATTTT. This translates into CASSLGVGVLPKGNTIYF.

The rearrangement uses TRBV5-1 and TRBJ2-7; D ambiguous. V gave up 6 bases and J gave up 3 bases, with 19 bases separating them. Germline V gene sequence: CDR1 SGHRS, CDR2 YFSETQ. CDR3 size: 15 residues. In nucleotides, the CDR3 is TGCGCCAGCACAGACACTTACCCTCATTTCTACGAGCAGTACTTC. This gives the protein CASTDTYPHFYEQYF.

V usage is TRBV23-1 and J usage is TRBJ2-7; 9 positions agree with TRBD1. TRBV23-1 is an ORF for which the function is uncertain. Trimming at V came to 0 bases and at J to 3 bases, leaving 12 bases not matched to a gene. CDR3 length: 18 residues. CDR3 coding DNA: TGCGCCAGCAGTCAATCGTCGGTGTCTCCGGGACAGGGCTACGAGCAGTACTTC. This encodes CASSQSSVSPGQGYEQYF.

The CDR3 DNA reads as TGCGCCAGCAGCTTGGCCGAAGGGTTCATAGATGAGCAGTTCTTC. It is translated as CASSLAEGFIDEQFF. This chain joins TRBV5-1 and TRBJ2-1; D remains ambiguous. V dropped 0 bases and J dropped 8 bases, with 15 bases sitting between them. The CDR3 is made up of 15 amino acids. CDR1 is SGHRS, CDR2 YFSETQ, per germline.

The V and J genes are TRBV4-3 and TRBJ2-5; 7 positions agree with TRBD2. The trim removed 3 bases at V and 5 bases at J, leaving 6 bases unmatched. The CDR3 is made up of 14 amino acids. The V gene's germline CDR1 is LGHNA and CDR2 YSLEER. CDR3 amino acids: CASSQGTTLETQYF. As DNA, the CDR3 is TGCGCCAGCAGCCAGGGGACTACCCTCGAGACCCAGTACTTC.

The chain uses TRBV20-1 and TRBJ1-2; D gene uncertain. CDR1 DFQATT and CDR2 SNEGSKA come from the germline V gene (reference sequence). The germline V and J ends were trimmed by 2 bases and 4 bases, with 5 bases remaining between them. This CDR3 has 11 amino acids. The CDR3 sequence is CSARSGYGYTF. DNA for the CDR3: TGCAGTGCTAGATCGGGCTATGGCTACACCTTC.

The chain has TRBV10-3 and TRBJ2-7; 13 nucleotides match TRBD2. With 7 bases clipped from V and 3 bases from J, the junction kept 15 bases outside the gene matches. Germline V CDR1 and CDR2: ENHRY, SYGVKD. This CDR3 is 18 amino acids long. This CDR3 reads CAIIQGFTRTSGSYEQYF. CDR3 DNA sequence: TGTGCCATCATCCAGGGGTTCACACGGACTAGCGGGAGCTACGAGCAGTACTTC.

This clone appeared a single time. V gene TRBV5-1 combines with J gene TRBJ2-5; D is undetermined. The CDR3 totals 14 residues. V was shortened by 2 bases and J by 3 bases, with 11 bases between the two germline ends. The germline V gene has CDR1 SGHRS and CDR2 YFSETQ. The DNA for the CDR3 is TGCGCCAGCAGCTTACAACTCGAGAAAGAGACCCAGTACTTC. This encodes CASSLQLEKETQYF.

J is TRBJ2-7 and V is TRBV4-3; TRBD1 matches at 9 bases. Trimming cost V 1 base and J 0 bases; bases outside gene matches: 4. From germline, CDR1 is LGHNA and CDR2 YSLEER. The CDR3 spans 16 residues. The CDR3 loop reads CASSQAWGQGSYEQYF. Here the CDR3 DNA reads TGCGCCAGCAGCCAAGCTTGGGGACAGGGCTCCTACGAGCAGTACTTC.

The chain employs TRBV7-9 and TRBJ2-1, with 11 bases lining up with TRBD2. There are 16 residues in the CDR3. CDR1 is SEHNR and CDR2 is FQNEAQ in the germline V gene (reference sequence). V shed 5 bases, J shed 4 bases, and the junction held 7 bases outside the gene matches. As DNA, the CDR3 is TGTGCCAGCAGCCTAAGCGGACTAGCGGGTTACAATGAGCAGTTCTTC. Protein: CASSLSGLAGYNEQFF.

This chain connects TRBV10-3 to TRBJ2-7, with a possible D match to TRBD1 (6 bases). Trimming pared 11 bases from V and 4 bases from J, leaving 21 bases between. The CDR3 totals 14 residues. Germline V CDR1 and CDR2: ENHRY, SYGVKD. The DNA of the CDR3 is TGTGCCGCCTCAGGGGTAGAGTTTACTTACGAGCAGTACTTC. This codes for CAASGVEFTYEQYF.

The chain combines TRBV4-3 with TRBJ1-4; D is unresolved. V was clipped by 0 bases and J by 2 bases, with 10 bases between them. CDR1 is LGHNA and CDR2 is YSLEER in the germline V gene. The CDR3 sequence is 16 residues long. CDR3 sequence: CASSQDLRVTNEKLFF. The CDR3 DNA reads as TGCGCCAGCAGCCAAGATTTAAGGGTGACTAATGAAAAACTGTTTTTT.

The gene calls are TRBV29-1 and TRBJ2-1; D is uncertain. The CDR3 loop spans 13 amino acids. Trimming pared 4 bases from V and 2 bases from J, leaving 9 bases between. The germline gives CDR1 SQVTM, CDR2 ANQGSEA. The CDR3 nucleotides are TGCAGCGTTGTAAGCCTAACCTACAATGAGCAGTTCTTC. It is translated as CSVVSLTYNEQFF.

The chain combines TRBV4-1 with TRBJ1-2; the D gene is possibly TRBD1 (5 bases). CDR3 length: 15 amino acids. The germline V and J ends were trimmed by 1 base and 2 bases, with 11 bases remaining between them. Germline V gene data show CDR1 as MGHRA and CDR2 as YSYEKL. The CDR3 sequence is CASSQGNRINYGYTF. CDR3 bases: TGCGCCAGCAGCCAAGGTAACAGGATAAACTATGGCTACACCTTC.